One and the same sample provided the 19 T cell receptor beta chains below, sequenced in a study of T-cell reconstitution after alpha-beta-depleted transplantation in children. The authors prepared the TCRbeta library with unique molecular identifiers. TCRdb processed the PCR reads anew with MiXCR; each CDR3 protein has one entry. The sample shows roughly 500,000 distinct CDR3 sequences, roughly 33% of them seen only once. The sample consisted of PBMCs from the stem cell graft donor, taken from the stem cell graft. These receptors originate from a human donor who donated a stem cell graft to a child with aplastic anemia.

The chain links TRBV4-3 to TRBJ1-2; D gene ambiguous. Trimming took off 1 base at V and 0 bases at J, with 9 bases between the two ends. This CDR3 contains 15 residues. Germline V gene lookup returns CDR1 LGHNA and CDR2 YSLEER. Here the CDR3 reads CASSQGVAANYGYTF. The CDR3 bases are TGCGCCAGCAGCCAAGGCGTGGCGGCTAACTATGGCTACACCTTC.

The V and J genes are TRBV18 and TRBJ2-7, with 9 bases lining up with TRBD2. The CDR3 has 13 amino acids. Looked up from germline, CDR1 is KGHSH and CDR2 is LQKENI. The V gene end was trimmed by 6 bases and the J gene end by 3 bases; junction bases not matched to a gene: 3. The CDR3 DNA follows: TGTGCCAGCTCGTTGACTAGCGGCTACGAGCAGTACGTC. Translated: CASSLTSGYEQYV.

The chain recombines TRBV7-6 with TRBJ2-1; 16 bases are a match to TRBD2. This CDR3 region has 15 residues. Germline CDR1 is SGHVS and CDR2 is FNYEAQ. V gave up 5 bases and J gave up 7 bases; unmatched junction bases: 2. CDR3 region: CASSGTSGRGNEQFF. The DNA for the CDR3 is TGTGCCAGCAGCGGGACTAGCGGGAGGGGAAATGAGCAGTTCTTC.

This clonotype was detected a few times. The chain joins TRBV12-3 or TRBV12-4 to TRBJ2-4; D not certain. The CDR3 has 15 residues. Trimming removed 3 bases at V and 0 bases at J, with 9 bases between. CDR3 protein: CASSLKGLAKNIQYF. In nucleotides, the CDR3 is TGTGCCAGCAGTTTGAAAGGCCTAGCCAAAAACATTCAGTACTTC.

J is TRBJ1-1 and V is TRBV12-3 or TRBV12-4; a weak D match, TRBD1 (5 bases). V lost 4 bases, J lost 4 bases, and 10 bases lay in between. The CDR3 sequence is 13 residues long. CDR3 residues: CASSWGGPTEAFF. Here the CDR3 DNA reads TGTGCCAGCAGTTGGGGGGGACCCACTGAAGCTTTCTTT.

The chain uses TRBV10-3 and TRBJ2-1; TRBD2 is a possible D gene (6 bases). CDR3 length equals 15 residues. The V gene's germline CDR1 is ENHRY and CDR2 SYGVKD. Trimming took 5 bases from V and 0 from J, leaving 11 bases between them. The CDR3 is CAISIAESSYNEQFF. CDR3 bases: TGTGCCATCAGTATAGCGGAGAGCTCCTACAATGAGCAGTTCTTC.

The sample holds a few counts of this clonotype. This chain joins TRBV6-1 and TRBJ2-2, with TRBD2 as a possible D gene (5 bases). Germline assignment: CDR1 MNHNS and CDR2 SASEGT. The CDR3 covers 16 residues. Between the trimmed V and J ends, which lost 2 bases and 0 bases, there was a span of 10 bases. The CDR3 protein is CASSEIEGTNTGELFF. CDR3 DNA: TGTGCCAGCAGTGAAATAGAGGGTACGAACACCGGGGAGCTGTTTTTT.

This clonotype was recorded at least ten times. The V and J genes are TRBV11-2 and TRBJ1-5; TRBD1 is a possible D gene (6 bases). Germline CDR1 and CDR2: SGHAT and FQNNGV. This CDR3 has 15 residues. Trimming took 3 bases from V and 4 from J, leaving 13 bases between them. The CDR3 DNA is TGTGCCAGCAGCTTTGATACAGGGAGGAATCAGCCCCAGCATTTT. It specifies CASSFDTGRNQPQHF.

The chain joins TRBV20-1 to TRBJ2-4; 9 nucleotides agree with TRBD2. Germline CDR1 reads DFQATT; CDR2 reads SNEGSKA (reference sequence). V was pared by 1 base and J by 0 bases, with 7 bases of the junction left unmatched. CDR3 length: 17 residues. The DNA of the CDR3 is TGCAGTGCTAGAGTACCTAGCGGGACCTTAGCCAAAAACATTCAGTACTTC. It translates to CSARVPSGTLAKNIQYF.

This clonotype showed up just a few times. This chain links TRBV5-1 with TRBJ2-5; TRBD2 agrees at 10 bases. In germline, CDR1 is SGHRS, CDR2 YFSETQ. There are 16 residues in the CDR3. The ends lost 4 bases at V and 0 bases at J; junction bases unmatched: 6. CDR3 amino acids: CASSRVTSGDQETQYF. Here the CDR3 DNA reads TGCGCCAGCAGCCGGGTCACTAGCGGGGACCAAGAGACCCAGTACTTC.

The count of this clonotype is one. The chain has TRBV28 and TRBJ2-7, with a tentative D call TRBD2 (5 bases). The CDR3 is 12 amino acids. Trimming shortened V by 9 bases and J by 4 bases, and 13 bases separated the two germline ends. The germline V gene encodes CDR1 MDHEN and CDR2 SYDVKM. This chain's CDR3 is CASSDKLYEQYV. In DNA, the CDR3 is TGTGCCAGTAGCGATAAATTATACGAGCAGTACGTC.

This clonotype has more than one count but fewer than ten. This chain links TRBV7-9 with TRBJ1-5, with D perhaps TRBD1 (5 bases). V was shortened by 1 base and J by 7 bases, with 14 bases between the two germline ends. This CDR3 is built from 15 residues. CDR1 and CDR2 from the germline V gene are SEHNR and FQNEAQ (reference sequence). The CDR3 coding sequence is TGTGCCAGCAGCTTAGATGGGGGTTTGGGACAGCCCCAGCATTTT. As protein: CASSLDGGLGQPQHF.

This clonotype was recorded only once. The chain links TRBV29-1 to TRBJ1-1; 7 bases agree with TRBD1. V lost 8 bases and J lost 6; bases outside the gene matches: 9. The CDR3 contains 12 residues. Germline CDR1 and CDR2: SQVTM and ANQGSEA. This chain's CDR3 is CSTGQIFPEAFF. The CDR3 bases are TGCAGCACGGGACAGATTTTCCCTGAAGCTTTCTTT. The full variable domain, completed using reference TRBV29-1 and TRBJ1-1, is SAVISQKPSRDICQRGTSLTIQCQVDSQVTMMFWYRQQPGQSLTLIATANQGSEATYESGFVIDKFPISRPNLTFSTLTVSNMSPEDSSIYLCSTGQIFPEAFFGQGTRLTVV.

The chain carries TRBV9 and TRBJ1-4; D perhaps matches TRBD1 (5 bases). Between the trimmed V and J ends, which lost 0 bases and 6 bases, there was a span of 12 bases. The CDR3 length is 15 residues. From germline, CDR1 is SGDLS and CDR2 YYNGEE. The CDR3 bases are TGTGCCAGCAGCGTAGGTCTGACAGACGATGAAAAACTGTTTTTT. Residues: CASSVGLTDDEKLFF.

The chain couples TRBV5-4 to TRBJ2-5; D is unclear. Trimming took 7 bases from V and 5 from J, leaving 12 bases between them. CDR1 SGHNT and CDR2 YYREEE come from the germline V gene (reference sequence). The CDR3 runs 12 residues. The CDR3 nucleotides read TGTGCCAGCGGATCATTCCGGGAGACCCAGTACTTC. This translates into CASGSFRETQYF.

This clonotype was seen a handful of times. CDR3 DNA: TGTGCCAGCAGCTTTACCGGGACAGGGGGAAGCCAGCCCCAGCATTTT. Protein sequence: CASSFTGTGGSQPQHF. The chain links TRBV7-2 to TRBJ1-5, with 11 bases aligning to TRBD1. There are 16 residues in the CDR3. The trim removed 3 bases at V and 7 bases at J, leaving 8 bases unmatched. Per the germline V gene, CDR1 is SGHTA and CDR2 is FQGNSA.

This clonotype was seen a few times. The genes are TRBV12-3 or TRBV12-4 and TRBJ2-1, with 12 bases that match TRBD2. The CDR3 is made up of 13 amino acids. V trimming: 6 bases; J trimming: 10 bases; junction bases outside the gene matches: 4. The CDR3 DNA follows: TGTGCCAGCAGCCCCGGACTAGCGGGAGAGCAGTTCTTC. Translated: CASSPGLAGEQFF.

This sequence joins TRBV10-3 and TRBJ1-2, with D tentatively TRBD1 (6 bases). Looked up from germline, CDR1 is ENHRY and CDR2 is SYGVKD. This CDR3 has 12 amino acids. V was cut by 8 bases and J by 5 bases, with 12 bases left in between. CDR3 protein: CAIAEGGYGYTF. CDR3 nucleotides: TGTGCCATCGCCGAGGGGGGATATGGCTACACCTTC.

The CDR3, as DNA: TGTGCCAGCAGTCGGGGACAGAGAGGAACTGAAGCTTTCTTT. Its translation: CASSRGQRGTEAFF. The chain employs TRBV6-2 or TRBV6-3 and TRBJ1-1; 7 positions agree with TRBD1. Germline V gene data show CDR1 as MNHEY and CDR2 as SVGEGT. The CDR3 sequence is 14 residues long. The junction had 8 bases not matched to a gene; V was cut back by 5 bases and J by 5 bases.